Presented here are 18 T cell receptor beta chains from one specimen sequenced in a study of shared clonotypes between healthy human individuals. The table came from immunoSEQ multiplex PCR; TCRdb's copy has only in-frame clones and leaves some out. Here the sample spans around 2.1 million clones, about 93% being singletons. Cells designated naive CD8 were CD45RO-negative and were positively selected for CCR7, with terminally differentiated effector memory CD45RA+ cells excluded. Sequencing used naive CD8+ T cells from PBMCs. All receptors derive from a man aged 18 to 30 in good health. Some clones in this sample may be carry-over from other donors' samples.

The V gene is TRBV5-4, the J gene TRBJ1-2; possibly TRBD1 for D (6 bases). The CDR3 extends over 14 amino acids. Trimming cost V 0 bases and J 6 bases, with 12 bases left between them. Per germline, CDR1 SGHNT and CDR2 YYREEE (reference sequence). CDR3 in DNA: TGTGCCAGCAGCTTGGAGTACAGGGAGGATGGCTACACCTTC. Its translation is CASSLEYREDGYTF.

The V call is TRBV29-1, the J call TRBJ2-7; D not resolved. The germline V gene has CDR1 SQVTM and CDR2 ANQGSEA. The V end was cut by 4 bases, the J end by 3 bases, with 7 bases between. The length of the CDR3 is 11 residues. DNA of the CDR3: TGCAGCGTTGGCATAGACTACGAGCAGTACTTC. It yields the protein CSVGIDYEQYF.

The chain is built from TRBV7-3 and TRBJ2-5, with 8 bases fitting TRBD1. Germline V CDR1 and CDR2: SGHTA, FQGTGA. Trimming at V came to 5 bases and at J to 2 bases, leaving 7 bases not matched to a gene. The CDR3 has 15 amino acids. The CDR3: CASSPGTGTQETQYF. CDR3 bases: TGTGCCAGCAGCCCCGGGACAGGTACTCAAGAGACCCAGTACTTC. Full variable domain (outside the CDR3, taken from reference TRBV7-3 and TRBJ2-5): GAGVSQTPSNKVTEKGKYVELRCDPISGHTALYWYRQSLGQGPEFLIYFQGTGAADDSGLPNDRFFAVRPEGSVSTLKIQRTERGDSAVYLCASSPGTGTQETQYFGPGTRLLVL.

This clone was found once. The V and J genes are TRBV6-5 and TRBJ1-2; maybe TRBD1 (5 bases). This CDR3 has 15 residues. Germline V gene sequence: CDR1 MNHEY, CDR2 SVGAGI. V was trimmed by 3 bases and J by 4 bases, leaving 15 bases between them. This CDR3 reads CASSYGGDQGYGYTF. For the CDR3, the DNA is TGTGCCAGCAGTTATGGGGGGGATCAGGGCTATGGCTACACCTTC.

V and J are TRBV27 and TRBJ2-7; D unclear. Looked up from germline, CDR1 is MNHEY and CDR2 is SMNVEV (reference sequence). The CDR3 is 14 amino acids. Trimming removed 2 bases at V and 0 bases at J, with 8 bases between. The CDR3 here is CASSLRGISYEQYF. Written as DNA, the CDR3 is TGTGCCAGCAGTTTACGAGGAATCTCCTACGAGCAGTACTTC.

This rearrangement joins TRBV28 to TRBJ1-2, with 7 bases identical to TRBD1. CDR3 length: 17 residues. The ends lost 2 bases at V and 1 base at J; junction bases unmatched: 10. CDR1 MDHEN and CDR2 SYDVKM come from the germline V gene. The CDR3 sequence is CASSLGPGGMLNYGYTF. The CDR3 coding sequence is TGTGCCAGCAGTTTAGGTCCAGGGGGAATGCTTAACTATGGCTACACCTTC.

The genes are TRBV7-8 and TRBJ2-5, with a tentative D call TRBD2 (6 bases). CDR1 is SGHVS and CDR2 is FQNEAQ in the germline V gene. The CDR3 is 15 amino acids. Trimming removed 0 bases from V and 2 bases from J, with 10 bases in between. The DNA for the CDR3 is TGTGCCAGCAGCTTAGCGGTAGGGAGGCAAGAGACCCAGTACTTC. Translated, it gives CASSLAVGRQETQYF. Based on the CDR3 plus reference TRBV7-8 and TRBJ2-5, the full variable domain is GAGVSQSPRYKVAKRGQDVALRCDPISGHVSLFWYQQALGQGPEFLTYFQNEAQLDKSGLPSDRFFAERPEGSVSTLKIQRTQQEDSAVYLCASSLAVGRQETQYFGPGTRLLVL.

This rearrangement joins TRBV7-9 to TRBJ1-2; perhaps TRBD1 as D (5 bases). V was cut by 2 bases and J by 3 bases, with 16 bases left in between. This CDR3 has 16 amino acids. Germline V lookup: CDR1 SEHNR, CDR2 FQNEAQ (reference sequence). The CDR3 spells CASSLTWEGPYYGYTF. CDR3 sequence (DNA): TGTGCCAGCAGCTTAACGTGGGAGGGACCTTACTATGGCTACACCTTC.

V gene TRBV29-1 combines with J gene TRBJ1-2, with D tentatively TRBD1 (5 bases). Germline V CDR1 and CDR2: SQVTM, ANQGSEA. Trimming shortened V by 0 bases and J by 2 bases, and 10 bases separated the two germline ends. The CDR3 consists of 14 residues. Written as DNA, the CDR3 is TGCAGCGTTGAAGATCTGGACACCAACTATGGCTACACCTTC. As protein: CSVEDLDTNYGYTF.

This clone was counted a single time. The chain links TRBV7-8 to TRBJ2-5; D is unresolved. The V gene lost 0 bases and the J gene lost 5 bases, with 16 bases spanning the gap. The CDR3 consists of 16 residues. Germline V gives CDR1 SGHVS, CDR2 FQNEAQ. CDR3 coding DNA: TGTGCCAGCAGCTTAGCATTTGAGAGTCTTCTCGAGACCCAGTACTTC. Translating gives CASSLAFESLLETQYF.

This clone was seen only once. This rearrangement joins TRBV7-7 to TRBJ2-5; perhaps TRBD1 as D (5 bases). With 0 bases removed from V and 2 bases from J, the gap between germline ends came to 7 bases. The CDR3 extends over 14 amino acids. Germline CDR1 is SSHAT and CDR2 is FNYEAQ (reference sequence). CDR3: CASSLAAGQETQYF. In DNA form, the CDR3 reads TGTGCCAGCAGCTTAGCAGCAGGGCAAGAGACCCAGTACTTC.

This chain joins TRBV28 and TRBJ1-1; D is ambiguous. This CDR3 spans 16 amino acids. CDR1 and CDR2 from the germline V gene are MDHEN and SYDVKM. V lost 4 bases, J lost 0 bases, and 15 bases lay in between. CDR3 amino acids: CASSSPWDPLNTEAFF. DNA of the CDR3: TGTGCCAGCAGTTCTCCCTGGGATCCCTTGAACACTGAAGCTTTCTTT.

The rearrangement joins TRBV5-1 to TRBJ1-1; D remains ambiguous. CDR3 length equals 13 residues. Germline V gives CDR1 SGHRS, CDR2 YFSETQ. Trimming took off 5 bases at V and 4 bases at J, with 12 bases between the two ends. The CDR3 is CASSGDGVTEAFF. CDR3 in DNA: TGCGCCAGCAGTGGGGATGGTGTCACTGAAGCTTTCTTT.

The gene calls are TRBV19 and TRBJ1-1; D may be TRBD1 (5 bases). Germline CDR1 is LNHDA and CDR2 is SQIVND (reference sequence). This CDR3 comprises 12 residues. V was trimmed by 8 bases and J by 3 bases, leaving 10 bases between them. CDR3 amino acids: CASEGWDTEAFF. In DNA form, the CDR3 reads TGTGCCAGTGAGGGGTGGGACACTGAAGCTTTCTTT.

About this clone: Other DNA sequences in the same sample also yield this CDR3. The V call is TRBV11-2, the J call TRBJ1-5, with D perhaps TRBD1 (5 bases). CDR1 is SGHAT and CDR2 is FQNNGV in the germline V gene. Trimming stripped 1 base from V and 5 bases from J, with 6 bases between. The CDR3 has 13 amino acids. CDR3 loop: CASSLGGDQPQHF. CDR3 nucleotide sequence: TGTGCCAGCAGCTTAGGAGGGGATCAGCCCCAGCATTTT.

The rearrangement joins TRBV5-4 to TRBJ2-3; weak D call: TRBD1 (5 bases). The CDR3 runs 14 residues. Germline V gene data show CDR1 as SGHNT and CDR2 as YYREEE (reference sequence). Trimming removed 7 bases at V and 3 bases at J, with 15 bases between. For the CDR3, the DNA is TGTGCCAGCGGGCGAGCAGGGTTAACAGATACGCAGTATTTT. Its protein product is CASGRAGLTDTQYF. The variable domain in full, with the rest retrieved from reference TRBV5-4 and TRBJ2-3, is ETGVTQSPTHLIKTRGQQVTLRCSSQSGHNTVSWYQQALGQGPQFIFQYYREEENGRGNFPPRFSGLQFPNYSSELNVNALELDDSALYLCASGRAGLTDTQYFGPGTRLTVL.

The chain has TRBV28 and TRBJ1-1, with a weak D call TRBD1 (5 bases). The CDR3 length is 16 residues. Trimming stripped 6 bases from V and 4 bases from J, with 21 bases between. The V gene's germline CDR1 is MDHEN and CDR2 SYDVKM. In nucleotides, the CDR3 is TGTGCCAGCAGGATGGGCCTTGGGGCCCTCGGCACTGAAGCTTTCTTT. It encodes CASRMGLGALGTEAFF. The entire variable domain, with the rest obtained from reference TRBV28 and TRBJ1-1, is as follows: DVKVTQSSRYLVKRTGEKVFLECVQDMDHENMFWYRQDPGLGLRLIYFSYDVKMKEKGDIPEGYSVSREKKERFSLILESASTNQTSMYLCASRMGLGALGTEAFFGQGTRLTVV.

The table lists this clone with a few counts. This sequence joins TRBV28 and TRBJ1-5; 9 nucleotides align to TRBD1. The germline gives CDR1 MDHEN, CDR2 SYDVKM. Trimming at V came to 5 bases and at J to 7 bases, leaving 6 bases not matched to a gene. This CDR3 is 14 amino acids long. CDR3 region: CASSIRQGDQPQHF. The DNA of the CDR3 is TGTGCCAGCAGTATACGACAGGGGGACCAGCCCCAGCATTTT.